These 17 T cell receptor beta chains were all obtained from the same sample, sequenced in a study of tissue T cells after allogeneic stem cell transplantation. Sequenced by immunoSEQ multiplex PCR; TCRdb stores in-frame clones only, minus some. This sample carries thousands of clones, about 41% of them seen once, and the ten largest clones take approximately 15%. Time point specified: mouse harvest day 14 after allogeneic transplant. Mouse grafts combined 10^7 T-cell-depleted bone marrow cells with 10^6 splenic CD5+ T cells. Specimen: gut tissue. Receptor source: a female BALB/c mouse given C57BL/6 T cells with graft-versus-host disease after an allogeneic hematopoietic cell transplant.

In the case of this clone: The gene names given are mouse names. The CDR3 is cut off 1 residue early in the read; its end comes from the germline J gene. This chain links TRBV3 with TRBJ2-7; 7 bases match TRBD2. J lost 0 bases, V lost 5 bases, and 4 bases had no gene match. The germline V gene encodes CDR1 SNHLY and CDR2 FYNGKV (reference sequence). The CDR3 has 14 residues. This CDR3 reads CASSLLGSSYEQYF. The sequenced part of the CDR3 DNA is TGTGCCAGCAGCCTACTGGGGTCCTCCTATGAACAGTAC.

This clone appeared a single time. Germline and genes here are mouse. The DNA ends 1 residue before the CDR3 does, and the rest of the CDR3 is filled in from the germline J gene. The V and J genes are TRBV12-2 and TRBJ2-7; 10 positions match TRBD1. The CDR3 totals 14 residues. CDR1 is SGHLS and CDR2 is HYDKME in the germline V gene. Germline trimming cut 0 bases from V and 4 bases from J; bases unmatched to any gene: 2. The covered CDR3 bases are TGTGCCAGCTCTCTCAGGACAGGGGGGTATGAACAGTAC. Translation: CASSLRTGGYEQY. The CDR3 as a whole reads CASSLRTGGYEQYF.

This clone rates as medium-sized (0.01 to 0.1%). Each gene name is a mouse one. The read terminates 1 residue ahead of where the CDR3 ends, so the germline J gene completes it. The genes are TRBV13-2 and TRBJ2-5; 9 nucleotides align to TRBD1. Per germline, CDR1 NNHNN and CDR2 SYGAGS (reference sequence). CDR3 length: 13 residues. Trimming removed 5 bases from V and 4 bases from J; junction bases left unmatched: 2. The chain's CDR3 is CASGGQGEDTQYF. The sequenced CDR3 bases are TGTGCCAGCGGGGGACAGGGAGAAGACACCCAGTAC.

Note on this clone: The listed genes are named as in mouse. The CDR3 end falls 1 residue outside the read, so it is completed with the germline J gene. The chain employs TRBV1 and TRBJ2-1, with 8 bases matching TRBD2. The CDR3 is made up of 15 amino acids. The V and J ends lost 0 bases and 7 bases, in that order; junction bases with no gene match: 5. Germline CDR1 and CDR2: NSQYPW and LRSPGD (reference sequence). CDR3 amino acids: CTCSADLGGRAEQFF. Partial CDR3 DNA: TGCACCTGCAGTGCAGATTTGGGGGGGAGGGCTGAGCAGTTC.

A word on this clone: Germline and genes: mouse. The read falls 1 residue short of the CDR3 end, and the missing part is taken from the germline J gene. V and J are TRBV3 and TRBJ2-4; 8 bases line up with TRBD1. The CDR3 has 14 residues. V was pared by 4 bases and J by 1 base, with 1 base of the junction left unmatched. Per germline, CDR1 SNHLY and CDR2 FYNGKV (reference sequence). The covered CDR3 bases are TGTGCCAGCAGCTGGGGACAGGGTCAAAACACCTTGTAC. This encodes CASSWGQGQNTLY. The CDR3 as a whole reads CASSWGQGQNTLYF.

This clone was seen just once. The germline and genes are mouse ones. The CDR3 protein is CARTPSAETLYF. The sequenced CDR3 bases are TGTGCCAGGACACCTAGTGCAGAAACGCTGTAT. The chain carries TRBV12-2 and TRBJ2-3; unclear D gene. The read finishes 1 residue shy of the CDR3 end, and the germline J gene is used to complete it. V lost 7 bases and J 0 bases, leaving 7 bases between the germline ends. The CDR3 contains 12 residues. Germline loops: CDR1 SGHLS, CDR2 HYDKME.

With regard to this clone: Gene names are the mouse ones. The CDR3 extends 1 residue past the end of the read, so its final part is completed from the germline J gene. This chain links TRBV5 with TRBJ1-4; possibly TRBD1 for D (5 bases). This CDR3 contains 16 residues. The V gene lost 0 bases and the J gene lost 0 bases, with 8 bases spanning the gap. The germline gives CDR1 LGHNA, CDR2 YNLKQL (reference sequence). Incomplete CDR3 DNA: TGTGCCAGCAGCCAAGATGGGGGAATTTCCAACGAAAGATTATTT. As protein: CASSQDGGISNERLF. The whole CDR3 protein is CASSQDGGISNERLFF.

With regard to this clone: Gene names refer to mouse genes. The read finishes 1 residue shy of the CDR3 end, and the germline J gene is used to complete it. This chain uses TRBV5 with TRBJ2-7; perhaps TRBD2 as D (5 bases). Germline V lookup: CDR1 LGHNA, CDR2 YNLKQL (reference sequence). V lost 3 bases and J lost 2, with 5 bases in between. This CDR3 has 12 amino acids. The CDR3 sequence is CASSHWAYEQYF. The CDR3 DNA, read in part, is TGTGCCAGCAGCCACTGGGCCTATGAACAGTAC.

As to this clone: Gene names and germline refer to mouse. The CDR3 is cut off 1 residue early in the read; its end comes from the germline J gene. The rearrangement joins TRBV26 to TRBJ2-7; possibly TRBD1 for D (6 bases). Germline CDR1 reads KGHPV; CDR2 reads FQNQEV (reference sequence). Deletions cut 2 bases from V and 0 bases from J, with 8 bases between. CDR3 length equals 14 residues. The CDR3 loop reads CASSLPGASYEQYF. The CDR3 bases that were read are TGTGCCAGCAGTCTGCCAGGGGCCTCCTATGAACAGTAC.

With respect to this clone: Genes and germline are mouse. The read gets to within 1 residue of the CDR3 end, and the germline J gene fills in the rest. The chain has TRBV19 and TRBJ2-5; 12 bases are shared with TRBD2. V shed 5 bases and J 5 bases; nucleotides not matched to a gene: 9. The V gene's germline CDR1 is FNHDT and CDR2 SITEND (reference sequence). The CDR3 is made up of 16 amino acids. CDR3 in amino acids: CASSRLGGRERDTQYF. Incomplete CDR3 DNA: TGTGCCAGCAGCCGACTGGGGGGGCGCGAGAGAGACACCCAGTAC.

A word on this clone: Gene names are the mouse ones. The sequence runs out 1 residue before the end of the CDR3; the remainder is reconstructed from the germline J gene. This chain links TRBV13-2 with TRBJ2-3; D possibly matches TRBD1 or TRBD2 (6 bases each). Germline CDR1 reads NNHNN; CDR2 reads SYGAGS (reference sequence). The CDR3 covers 15 residues. The V end lost 2 bases, the J end lost 2 bases, and 12 bases lay between the germline ends. This CDR3 is CASGDRGRVAETLYF. The CDR3 bases that were read are TGTGCCAGCGGTGACCGGGGGCGAGTTGCAGAAACGCTGTAT.

With regard to this clone: Genes and germline are mouse. Incomplete CDR3 DNA: TGTGCCAGCAGCTTAGTACAGGGGGCTGGAAATACGCTCTAT. Translated, it gives CASSLVQGAGNTLY. The complete CDR3 sequence is CASSLVQGAGNTLYF. This chain joins TRBV3 and TRBJ1-3, with 8 bases matching TRBD1. Read coverage stops 1 residue before the CDR3 terminus; the germline J gene supplies the remainder. This CDR3 comprises 15 residues. Germline V lookup: CDR1 SNHLY, CDR2 FYNGKV (reference sequence). The V segment lost 1 base and the J segment 2 bases; nucleotides outside the gene matches: 1.

Comment on this clone: Mouse gene names and germline throughout. The read terminates 1 residue ahead of where the CDR3 ends, so the germline J gene completes it. J is TRBJ2-1 and V is TRBV29; D is possibly TRBD1 or TRBD2 (5 bases each). Trimming stripped 7 bases from V and 0 bases from J, with 10 bases between. The germline V gene has CDR1 MSHET and CDR2 SYDVDS. The CDR3 has 14 residues. CDR3 bases read: TGTGCTAGCAACGGGGGATATAACTATGCTGAGCAGTTC. This translates into CASNGGYNYAEQF. The entire CDR3 is CASNGGYNYAEQFF. The full variable domain, rest sourced from reference TRBV29 and TRBJ2-1, is DMKVTQMPRYLIKRMGENVLLECGQDMSHETMYWYRQDPGLGLQLIYISYDVDSNSEGDIPKGYRVSRKKREHFSLILDSAKTNQTSVYFCASNGGYNYAEQFFGPGTRLTVL.

As concerns this clone: Any gene name here is a mouse gene name. The sequence runs out 1 residue before the end of the CDR3; the remainder is reconstructed from the germline J gene. J is TRBJ2-5 and V is TRBV23; the table's D call of TRBD1 was not tested on the DNA. The CDR3 is 14 residues long. The germline CDR1 and CDR2 sequences are KGHTA and FQNQQP. CDR3 protein: CSSSLRDRADTQYF. CDR3 bases read: TGCTCCAGCAGTCTCCGGGACAGGGCAGACACCCAGTAC. Together with reference TRBV23 and TRBJ2-5, the CDR3 gives the full variable domain: DAAVTQKPRYLIKMKGQEAEMKCIPEKGHTAVFWYQQKQSKELKFLIYFQNQQPLDQIDMVKERFSAVCPSSSLCSLGIRTCEAEDSALYLCSSSLRDRADTQYFGPGTRLLVL.

This clone occurred a few times. The genes are named according to mouse. The part of the CDR3 DNA that was read is TGTGCCAGCAGTCTGGGGACAAATTCTGGAAATACGCTCTAT. Its translation is CASSLGTNSGNTLY. The complete CDR3 reads CASSLGTNSGNTLYF. The chain joins TRBV26 to TRBJ1-3, with a weak D call TRBD1 (6 bases). Sequencing ends 1 residue short of the CDR3 end; the germline J gene provides the rest. This CDR3 region has 15 residues. Germline V gives CDR1 KGHPV, CDR2 FQNQEV (reference sequence). Trimming stripped 2 bases from V and 0 bases from J, with 8 bases between.

This clone was detected only once. Gene names are the mouse ones. The read stops 1 residue short of the end of the CDR3; the missing end is completed from the germline J gene. The genes are TRBV23 and TRBJ2-3. Germline V gives CDR1 KGHTA, CDR2 FQNQQP. This CDR3 region has 17 residues. This CDR3 is CSSSQWGWAASAETLYF. The sequenced part of the CDR3 DNA is TGCTCCAGCAGTCAATGGGGGTGGGCGGCTAGTGCAGAAACGCTGTAT.

On this clone: Each gene name is a mouse one. The read terminates 1 residue before the CDR3 end, so the remaining end is supplied by the germline J gene. This chain connects TRBV26 to TRBJ1-5; no firm D call. The CDR3 consists of 13 residues. CDR1 is KGHPV, CDR2 FQNQEV, per germline (reference sequence). V was trimmed by 4 bases and J by 0 bases, leaving 4 bases between them. The part of the CDR3 DNA that was read is TGTGCCAGCAGTCCGGCTAACAACCAGGCTCCGCTT. Residues: CASSPANNQAPL. The entire CDR3 sequence reads CASSPANNQAPLF.